What follows are 8 T cell receptor beta chains derived from one specimen sequenced in a study of beta chain features in type 1 diabetes. The study reverse transcribed the entire isolated RNA, so it sequenced expressed TCRB transcripts. The repertoire was sequenced with immunoSEQ multiplex PCR; TCRdb's copy has only in-frame clones and lacks some. The table lists 900,000 or so clones, 15% to 20% of them singletons. The source material was naive CD4+ T cells from blood. The receptors here all came from a woman aged 18 to 35 in good health.

This clone was picked up a small number of times. The rearrangement joins TRBV28 to TRBJ1-4, with unresolved D. CDR3 length equals 14 residues. V was cut by 5 bases and J by 7 bases, with 14 bases left in between. Germline V gene lookup returns CDR1 MDHEN and CDR2 SYDVKM. The CDR3 protein is CASSTPGLPEKLFF. In DNA form, the CDR3 reads TGTGCCAGCAGTACCCCAGGCTTACCTGAAAAACTGTTTTTT.

V usage is TRBV28 and J usage is TRBJ1-3; perhaps TRBD1 as D (6 bases). Germline values: CDR1 MDHEN, CDR2 SYDVKM. V lost 8 bases and J lost 1, with 12 bases in between. CDR3 length: 14 residues. The CDR3 sequence is CASGQGQSGNTIYF. In DNA, the CDR3 is TGTGCCAGCGGCCAAGGACAGTCTGGAAACACCATATATTTT. Looking up the rest from reference TRBV28 and TRBJ1-3 gives the full variable domain: DVKVTQSSRYLVKRTGEKVFLECVQDMDHENMFWYRQDPGLGLRLIYFSYDVKMKEKGDIPEGYSVSREKKERFSLILESASTNQTSMYLCASGQGQSGNTIYFGEGSWLTVV.

The gene calls are TRBV7-9 and TRBJ2-3; the D is unclear. Trimming removed 1 base at V and 4 bases at J, with 12 bases between. The germline gives CDR1 SEHNR, CDR2 FQNEAQ (reference sequence). This CDR3 has 15 amino acids. For the CDR3, the DNA is TGTGCCAGCAGCTTAGGGGCGCCGAATCCAGATACGCAGTATTTT. This translates into CASSLGAPNPDTQYF.

This clone came up a few times. The chain links TRBV28 to TRBJ1-5; D possibly corresponds to TRBD1 (5 bases). CDR1 MDHEN and CDR2 SYDVKM come from the germline V gene. This CDR3 is 15 amino acids long. V lost 1 base, J lost 4 bases, and 11 bases lay in between. The CDR3 nucleotides are TGTGCCAGCAGTTTATCGGCAGGGAGGAATCAGCCCCAGCATTTT. Protein product: CASSLSAGRNQPQHF. Using reference TRBV28 and TRBJ1-5 for the parts outside the CDR3, the full variable domain is DVKVTQSSRYLVKRTGEKVFLECVQDMDHENMFWYRQDPGLGLRLIYFSYDVKMKEKGDIPEGYSVSREKKERFSLILESASTNQTSMYLCASSLSAGRNQPQHFGDGTRLSIL.

In the case of this clone: Mismatch with germline at one junction end may stem from a read error. This CDR3 is CASSGTSGRAAVF. The CDR3, as DNA: TGTGCCAGCAGTGGGACTAGCGGGAGGGCTGCCGTCTTC. This chain joins TRBV28 and TRBJ2-1, with 16 bases aligning to TRBD2. This CDR3 region has 13 residues. Germline CDR1 is MDHEN and CDR2 is SYDVKM. Looking up the rest from reference TRBV28 and TRBJ2-1 gives the full variable domain: DVKVTQSSRYLVKRTGEKVFLECVQDMDHENMFWYRQDPGLGLRLIYFSYDVKMKEKGDIPEGYSVSREKKERFSLILESASTNQTSMYLCASSGTSGRAAVFGPGTRLTVL.

This rearrangement joins TRBV7-8 to TRBJ2-3; the match to TRBD2 covers 11 bases. This CDR3 contains 15 residues. CDR1 SGHVS and CDR2 FQNEAQ come from the germline V gene. The V and J ends lost 10 bases and 2 bases, in that order; junction bases with no gene match: 8. The CDR3 DNA reads TGTGCCACCAGACTAGCGGGACGTCCCACAGATACGCAGTATTTT. Residues: CATRLAGRPTDTQYF.

The sample holds a few counts of this clone. This chain joins TRBV9 and TRBJ1-5; a weak D match, TRBD1 (5 bases). Germline loops: CDR1 SGDLS, CDR2 YYNGEE. The CDR3 consists of 14 residues. Between the trimmed V and J ends, which lost 3 bases and 5 bases, there was a span of 12 bases. As DNA, the CDR3 is TGTGCCAGCAGCGGGACAACTGGCGATCAGCCCCAGCATTTT. This sequence encodes CASSGTTGDQPQHF. The variable domain in full, with the rest retrieved from reference TRBV9 and TRBJ1-5, is DSGVTQTPKHLITATGQRVTLRCSPRSGDLSVYWYQQSLDQGLQFLIQYYNGEERAKGNILERFSAQQFPDLHSELNLSSLELGDSALYFCASSGTTGDQPQHFGDGTRLSIL.

As for this clone: The sample carries other DNA sequences with the same CDR3. The V gene is TRBV13, the J gene TRBJ1-5; D is perhaps TRBD1 (5 bases). Germline CDR1 PRHDT, CDR2 FYEKMQ (reference sequence). This CDR3 has 14 amino acids. V lost 3 bases to trimming and J lost 5 bases, with 11 bases between them. The CDR3 is CASSFGQGDQPQHF. The CDR3 region has the DNA TGTGCCAGCAGCTTCGGTCAGGGCGATCAGCCCCAGCATTTT.